These 29 T cell receptor beta chains were all obtained from the same sample, sequenced in a study of CD8 T cells in Susac syndrome. An input of roughly 0.5 to 1 ug of RNA was subjected to reverse transcription using random hexamers. Each CDR3 protein is one row after TCRdb ran MiXCR on the immunoSEQ multiplex PCR reads. This table has 200,000 or so distinct CDR3 sequences, about 95% appearing once. The source material was CD4+ T cells from PBMCs. Receptor source: a human donor with multiple sclerosis.

CDR3 sequence (DNA): TGTGCCAGCAGCTTAGATCAAGGGGTTTCGGGGGAGCAGTACTTC. It is translated as CASSLDQGVSGEQYF. V is TRBV11-2 and J is TRBJ2-7; D possibly matches TRBD1 or TRBD2 (5 bases each). The CDR3 is 15 residues long. V was pared by 0 bases and J by 7 bases, with 16 bases between. Germline V gives CDR1 SGHAT, CDR2 FQNNGV.

The gene calls are TRBV5-1 and TRBJ2-7; 8 bases agree with TRBD1. From germline, CDR1 is SGHRS and CDR2 YFSETQ. The V gene end was trimmed by 4 bases and the J gene end by 0 bases; junction bases not matched to a gene: 3. The length of the CDR3 is 14 residues. The CDR3 coding sequence is TGCGCCAGCAGCACGGGACAGGCCTCCTACGAGCAGTACTTC. This encodes CASSTGQASYEQYF.

V and J are TRBV21-1 and TRBJ1-2; no DNA check was done on the table's D call, TRBD1. TRBV21-1 is annotated as a pseudogene. The CDR3 sequence is 18 residues long. DNA for the CDR3: TGTGCCAGCAGCAAAGCGCTTCGCCGGGACCGGTATAACTATGGCTACACCTTC. Translating it yields CASSKALRRDRYNYGYTF.

The rearrangement uses TRBV18 and TRBJ2-5; the D call may be TRBD1 or TRBD2 (5 bases each). The V gene's germline CDR1 is KGHSH and CDR2 LQKENI. This CDR3 spans 12 amino acids. Trimming cost V 2 bases and J 5 bases, with 6 bases left between them. The CDR3 bases are TGTGCCAGCTCACCAGGGACGGAGACCCAGTACTTC. This translates into CASSPGTETQYF.

The chain links TRBV3-1 to TRBJ2-7; D gene ambiguous. The germline V gene has CDR1 LGHDT and CDR2 YNNKEL (reference sequence). V dropped 1 base and J dropped 8 bases, with 9 bases sitting between them. CDR3 length: 12 amino acids. In DNA form, the CDR3 reads TGTGCCAGCAGCCAAGTTTACGGGCAGCAGTACTTC. Translating it yields CASSQVYGQQYF.

The J gene is TRBJ1-5, the V gene TRBV20-1; D call uncertain. CDR3 size: 12 residues. The V end was cut by 5 bases, the J end by 5 bases, with 10 bases between. Germline CDR1 reads DFQATT; CDR2 reads SNEGSKA (reference sequence). Here the CDR3 DNA reads TGCAGTGCTCGACGGGAGGATCAGCCCCAGCATTTT. Translating gives CSARREDQPQHF.

The chain has TRBV20-1 and TRBJ2-3; TRBD2 might be the D (6 bases). With 5 bases removed from V and 0 bases from J, the gap between germline ends came to 12 bases. The CDR3 extends over 14 amino acids. Germline CDR1 and CDR2: DFQATT and SNEGSKA (reference sequence). The CDR3 is CSAPFAGSTDTQYF. The CDR3, as DNA: TGCAGTGCTCCCTTTGCGGGAAGCACAGATACGCAGTATTTT.

The rearrangement uses TRBV20-1 and TRBJ1-1, with D uncertain. The CDR3 runs 15 residues. Germline assignment: CDR1 DFQATT and CDR2 SNEGSKA (reference sequence). V lost 6 bases and J 1 base, leaving 18 bases between the germline ends. The CDR3 sequence: CSAAPETSKNTEAFF. CDR3 nucleotides: TGCAGTGCGGCGCCCGAGACAAGCAAGAACACTGAAGCTTTCTTT.

A single count supports this clonotype. At one boundary the junction diverges from the germline segment, which might be a read error. This chain connects TRBV5-1 to TRBJ1-1; D is ambiguous. Germline V CDR1 and CDR2: SGHRS, YFSETQ. The CDR3 contains 12 residues. CDR3 in amino acids: CASRLENTEAFF. In DNA form, the CDR3 reads TGCGCCAGCAGGTTGGAGAACACTGAAGCTTTCTTT.

CDR3 amino acids: CASRTDRGAPDEQYF. CDR3 coding DNA: TGTGCCAGCAGGACCGACAGGGGCGCCCCGGACGAGCAGTACTTC. This chain uses TRBV2 with TRBJ2-7; 8 bases match TRBD1. The germline CDR1 and CDR2 sequences are SNHLY and FYNNEI. The CDR3 runs to 15 residues. Losses at the gene ends were 6 bases for V and 5 bases for J; bases not matched to a gene: 12.

This sequence joins TRBV5-1 and TRBJ1-5; unclear D gene. CDR1 SGHRS and CDR2 YFSETQ come from the germline V gene. Trimming cost V 2 bases and J 8 bases, with 11 bases left between them. The CDR3 is 13 amino acids. CDR3 loop: CASSLFGGEPQHF. CDR3 bases: TGCGCCAGCAGCTTATTCGGTGGGGAGCCCCAGCATTTT.

The chain joins TRBV9 to TRBJ2-3; 12 nucleotides line up with TRBD2. This CDR3 comprises 14 residues. Germline CDR1 reads SGDLS; CDR2 reads YYNGEE. The ends lost 4 bases at V and 5 bases at J; junction bases unmatched: 2. The CDR3, as DNA: TGTGCCAGCAGCCTGACTAGCGGGGGAGATACGCAGTATTTT. Its protein is CASSLTSGGDTQYF.

The V gene is TRBV6-2 or TRBV6-3, the J gene TRBJ2-5; no reliable D call. V was shortened by 4 bases and J by 4 bases, with 10 bases between the two germline ends. The CDR3 sequence is 13 residues long. CDR1 MNHEY and CDR2 SVGEGT come from the germline V gene. The CDR3 loop reads CASSSPTPETQYF. In DNA form, the CDR3 reads TGTGCCAGCAGTTCGCCGACCCCAGAGACCCAGTACTTC.

CDR3 DNA sequence: TGTGCCAGCAGCTTACAGGACCAAGAGACCCAGTACTTC. Translated, it gives CASSLQDQETQYF. The chain joins TRBV7-2 to TRBJ2-5; D not resolved. With 2 bases removed from V and 0 bases from J, the gap between germline ends came to 4 bases. CDR3 length: 13 residues. Germline CDR1 SGHTA, CDR2 FQGNSA.

The rearrangement joins TRBV30 to TRBJ1-5; no reliable D call. V was trimmed by 4 bases and J by 2 bases, leaving 9 bases between them. The germline gives CDR1 GTSNPN, CDR2 SVGIG (reference sequence). The CDR3 runs 13 residues. The CDR3 protein is CAWNPGGNQPQHF. The CDR3 DNA reads TGTGCCTGGAATCCCGGGGGCAATCAGCCCCAGCATTTT.

This clonotype was found a few times. J is TRBJ1-1 and V is TRBV2; D unclear. V lost 4 bases, J lost 7 bases, and 4 bases lay in between. The length of the CDR3 is 10 residues. The germline V gene has CDR1 SNHLY and CDR2 FYNNEI. CDR3 sequence (DNA): TGTGCCAGCAGTGTAGGTGAAGCTTTCTTT. It codes for CASSVGEAFF. Together with reference TRBV2 and TRBJ1-1, the CDR3 gives the full variable domain: EPEVTQTPSHQVTQMGQEVILRCVPISNHLYFYWYRQILGQKVEFLVSFYNNEISEKSEIFDDQFSVERPDGSNFTLKIRSTKLEDSAMYFCASSVGEAFFGQGTRLTVV.

The gene calls are TRBV20-1 and TRBJ1-5; D call uncertain. V was clipped by 0 bases and J by 0 bases, with 0 bases between them. Looked up from germline, CDR1 is DFQATT and CDR2 is SNEGSKA (reference sequence). The CDR3 length is 12 residues. The CDR3 coding sequence is TGCAGTGCTAGAGATAGCAATCAGCCCCAGCATTTT. Protein product: CSARDSNQPQHF.

The chain links TRBV29-1 to TRBJ2-1, with 14 nucleotides matching TRBD2. Trimming took 6 bases from V and 8 from J; bases not matched to a gene: 6. Germline V lookup: CDR1 SQVTM, CDR2 ANQGSEA. The CDR3 totals 14 residues. The chain's CDR3 is CSVATSGRGDEQFF. Written as DNA, the CDR3 is TGCAGCGTAGCGACTAGCGGGAGGGGCGATGAGCAGTTCTTC.

The chain combines TRBV28 with TRBJ1-5, with TRBD1 matching over 9 bases. Germline-derived CDR1 and CDR2 are MDHEN and SYDVKM. After removal of 4 bases from V and 3 bases from J, the junction contained 7 bases not matched to a gene. This CDR3 contains 16 residues. CDR3 nucleotide sequence: TGTGCCAGCAGTTCTCCGGGACAGGGCTTCAATCAGCCCCAGCATTTT. It specifies CASSSPGQGFNQPQHF.

V is TRBV15 and J is TRBJ1-2; TRBD1 is a possible D gene (5 bases). Germline loops: CDR1 LNHNV, CDR2 YYDKDF (reference sequence). The CDR3 runs to 17 residues. Between the trimmed V and J ends, which lost 3 bases and 0 bases, there was a span of 17 bases. The CDR3 DNA is TGTGCCACCAGCAGTGGACAAAAATTCCCCTCTAACTATGGCTACACCTTC. It codes for CATSSGQKFPSNYGYTF.

V and J are TRBV7-3 and TRBJ2-5; TRBD2 agrees at 7 bases. J gave up 3 bases and V 5 bases, and 3 bases lay outside the gene matches. The CDR3 totals 13 residues. CDR1 and CDR2 from the germline V gene are SGHTA and FQGTGA. CDR3 DNA sequence: TGTGCCAGCAGCGATGGGGGGGAAGAGACCCAGTACTTC. This translates into CASSDGGEETQYF.

This chain links TRBV12-3 or TRBV12-4 with TRBJ1-5, with D unresolved. V lost 6 bases and J 5 bases, leaving 11 bases between the germline ends. This CDR3 comprises 13 residues. The CDR3 loop reads CASRPYGDQPQHF. The CDR3 DNA follows: TGTGCCAGCAGACCATACGGGGATCAGCCCCAGCATTTT.

This clonotype came up once. V is TRBV2 and J is TRBJ1-6, with a tentative D call TRBD1 (6 bases). Deletions cut 11 bases from V and 5 bases from J, with 22 bases between. Germline loops: CDR1 SNHLY, CDR2 FYNNEI. The CDR3 is 16 residues long. The CDR3 region has the DNA TGTGCCTCCAGGGGCGCGGGGGGTATTGATAATTCACCCCTCCACTTT. This translates into CASRGAGGIDNSPLHF.

The CDR3 DNA sequence: TGCAGCGTTGAATCCGGGTCCTCGGCTAACTATGGCTACACCTTC. Protein product: CSVESGSSANYGYTF. The V gene is TRBV29-1, the J gene TRBJ1-2; unclear D gene. There are 15 residues in the CDR3. Germline CDR1 is SQVTM and CDR2 is ANQGSEA. V was shortened by 2 bases and J by 0 bases, with 13 bases between the two germline ends.

CDR3 loop: CASSFRQRAYF. The DNA for the CDR3 is TGTGCCAGCAGTTTCCGACAGCGGGCGTACTTC. The J gene is TRBJ2-7, the V gene TRBV12-3 or TRBV12-4, with D possibly matching TRBD2 (6 bases). This CDR3 is 11 amino acids long. With 3 bases removed from V and 12 bases from J, the gap between germline ends came to 12 bases.

The chain combines TRBV20-1 with TRBJ2-1; the D call may be TRBD1 or TRBD2 (5 bases each). Trimming removed 3 bases from V and 9 bases from J, with 12 bases in between. Germline V gene lookup returns CDR1 DFQATT and CDR2 SNEGSKA (reference sequence). CDR3 size: 12 residues. CDR3 DNA: TGCAGTGCTAGCGTCTGGGGGAGTGAGCAGTTCTTC. Translation gives CSASVWGSEQFF.

The rearrangement uses TRBV20-1 and TRBJ2-3; a weak D match, TRBD2 (5 bases). This CDR3 has 13 amino acids. V lost 3 bases to trimming and J lost 1 base, with 8 bases between them. Germline CDR1 and CDR2: DFQATT and SNEGSKA (reference sequence). CDR3 loop: CSARTTRTDTQYF. The CDR3 bases are TGCAGTGCTAGGACTACCCGCACAGATACGCAGTATTTT.

The chain combines TRBV7-8 with TRBJ1-1; the D is unclear. The CDR3 contains 13 residues. CDR1 is SGHVS and CDR2 is FQNEAQ in the germline V gene. V was shortened by 4 bases and J by 3 bases, with 9 bases between the two germline ends. The CDR3 protein is CASSSAGHTEAFF. The CDR3 coding sequence is TGTGCCAGCAGCTCCGCCGGACACACTGAAGCTTTCTTT. The whole variable domain, filled in from reference TRBV7-8 and TRBJ1-1, reads GAGVSQSPRYKVAKRGQDVALRCDPISGHVSLFWYQQALGQGPEFLTYFQNEAQLDKSGLPSDRFFAERPEGSVSTLKIQRTQQEDSAVYLCASSSAGHTEAFFGQGTRLTVV.

The genes are TRBV10-3 and TRBJ2-5; 8 nucleotides agree with TRBD2. This CDR3 has 17 residues. V lost 6 bases to trimming and J lost 7 bases; unmatched junction nucleotides: 19. CDR1 is ENHRY, CDR2 SYGVKD, per germline. The CDR3 DNA reads TGTGCCATCAGCCCGCGAAGTAGCGGGGATGAAGAGCCGACCCAGTACTTC. This gives the protein CAISPRSSGDEEPTQYF.